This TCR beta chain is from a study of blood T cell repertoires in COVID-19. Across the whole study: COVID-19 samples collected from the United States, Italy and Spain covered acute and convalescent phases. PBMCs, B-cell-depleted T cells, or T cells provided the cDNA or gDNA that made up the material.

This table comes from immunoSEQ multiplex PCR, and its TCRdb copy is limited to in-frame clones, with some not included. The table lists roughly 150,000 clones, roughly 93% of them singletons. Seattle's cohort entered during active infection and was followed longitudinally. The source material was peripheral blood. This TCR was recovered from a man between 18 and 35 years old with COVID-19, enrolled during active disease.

The CDR3 DNA reads TGTGCCAGCAGTTTTTTGACAGGGTACGATGAAGCTTTCTTT. Its translation is CASSFLTGYDEAFF. The chain has TRBV6-5 and TRBJ1-1, with 7 bases that match TRBD1. Trimming cost V 4 bases and J 7 bases; bases outside gene matches: 9. There are 14 residues in the CDR3. Germline lookup yields CDR1 MNHEY and CDR2 SVGAGI.